Sequencing of this T cell receptor (beta chain) was carried out in a study of cytomegalovirus exposure and HLA in healthy donors. In the case of this clone: Its specificity is not known.

Absent from the records is this donor's CMV serostatus. The germline V gene has CDR1 SNHLY and CDR2 FYNNEI. The CDR3 covers 18 residues. V trimming: 7 bases; J trimming: 1 base; junction bases outside the gene matches: 13. The PCR ran on 60 Vbeta and 13 Jbeta primers. This table comes from immunoSEQ multiplex PCR, and its TCRdb copy is limited to in-frame clones, with some not included. Among about 140,000 clones, around 77% were seen once, and the ten largest hold 4% to 5.5%. General study results and limits: HLA alleles showed associations with some 17,000 TCR beta sequences in a later analysis, at a 0.05 false discovery rate.

J is TRBJ2-1 and V is TRBV2; 10 nucleotides agree with TRBD2. Sequenced sample: PBMCs. The receptor was isolated from a man aged 30 to 45 in good health. The CDR3 nucleotides are TGTGCCAGCACCTTAGGCAGCGGGAGGGCCGATTCCTACAATGAGCAGTTCTTC. It specifies CASTLGSGRADSYNEQFF.